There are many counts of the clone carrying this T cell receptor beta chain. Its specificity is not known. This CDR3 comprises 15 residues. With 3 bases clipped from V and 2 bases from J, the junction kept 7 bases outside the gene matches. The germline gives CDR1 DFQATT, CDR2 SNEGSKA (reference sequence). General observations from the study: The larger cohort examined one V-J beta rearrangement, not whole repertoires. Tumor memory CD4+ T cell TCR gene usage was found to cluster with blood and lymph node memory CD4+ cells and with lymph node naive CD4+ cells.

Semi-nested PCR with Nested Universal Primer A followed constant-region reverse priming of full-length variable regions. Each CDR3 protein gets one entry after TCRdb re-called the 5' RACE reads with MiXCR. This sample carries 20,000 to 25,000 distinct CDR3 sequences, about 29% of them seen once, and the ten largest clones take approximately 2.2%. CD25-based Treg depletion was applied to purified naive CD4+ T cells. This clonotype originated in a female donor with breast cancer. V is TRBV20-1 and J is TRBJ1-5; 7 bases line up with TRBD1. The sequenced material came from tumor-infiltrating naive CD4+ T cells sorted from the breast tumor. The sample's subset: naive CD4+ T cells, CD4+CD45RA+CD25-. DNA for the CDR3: TGCAGTGCTAGTAGAGGGGGCGCGGGCAATCAGCCCCAGCATTTT. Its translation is CSASRGGAGNQPQHF.